The clone carrying this T cell receptor (beta chain) turned up a few times. Trimming cost V 4 bases and J 0 bases, with 4 bases left between them. CDR3 length: 14 residues. Per germline, CDR1 LNHDA and CDR2 SQIVND (reference sequence). TCRdb re-analysed the 5' RACE reads in MiXCR, keeping a single row per CDR3 protein. The table lists around 5,600 distinct CDR3 sequences, around 51% of them singletons. The chain joins TRBV19 to TRBJ2-6; D unresolved. This sequence was found in a female donor with breast cancer. Sequencing used memory CD4+ T cells sorted from blood. The subset is: memory CD4+ T cells, CD4+CD45RO+CD25-. CDR3 sequence reads: CASSRGSGANVLTF. The CDR3 DNA is TGTGCCAGTAGTAGGGGCTCTGGGGCCAACGTCCTGACTTTC.